These T cell receptor beta chains were read from a single sample in a study of T-cell reconstitution after alpha-beta-depleted transplantation in children. TCRdb ran MiXCR on the PCR reads and lists one entry per CDR3 protein. The sample has nearly 200,000 distinct CDR3 sequences; 5% to 7.5% are singletons. The sample in question was PBMCs, obtained before TCRalphabeta/CD19-depleted stem cell transplant. The source is a girl in the first two years of life with combined immunodeficiency, due to receive a stem cell transplant. Each CDR3 is given with its conserved first and last residue. Clone size, where shown, is once, few, many, or a class for clones that have expanded.

clone size,V gene,J gene,CDR3 protein
NA,TRBV3-1,TRBJ2-2,CASSQVRGFTGELFF
many,TRBV5-1,TRBJ2-3,CASSLGNERTRTVADTQYF
many,TRBV20-1,TRBJ2-6,CSARDLGSGANVLTF
many,TRBV3-1,TRBJ2-1,CASSPGLADYNEQFF
NA,TRBV14,TRBJ1-6,CASSQDGSPLHF
many,TRBV5-1,TRBJ1-2,CASSLGGTAYGYTF
NA,TRBV20-1,TRBJ2-1,CSARDTHGKRSYNEQFF
many,TRBV20-1,TRBJ2-2,CSARRDSTFPGELFF
many,TRBV9,TRBJ1-1,CASSPVGGRTEAFF
many,TRBV7-3,TRBJ2-7,CAGGGTSGDRREQYF
few,TRBV9,TRBJ2-2,CASSVAGGGELFF
many,TRBV3-1,TRBJ2-2,CASSPSTLGPGELFF
many,TRBV7-9,TRBJ2-7,CASSQEETGGLEQYF
few,TRBV3-1,TRBJ1-6,CASSQDLFGQGAWSPLHF
many,TRBV12-3/TRBV12-4,TRBJ2-3,CASSPGDGSTDTQYF
many,TRBV29-1,TRBJ2-1,CSVRSYNEQFF
many,TRBV4-1,TRBJ2-1,CASSQVSLLGSLYNEQFF
many,TRBV20-1,TRBJ2-7,CSASGGDAYEQYF
few,TRBV27,TRBJ2-7,CASRREVFSYEQYF
many,TRBV19,TRBJ2-1,CASSKMYGVAGFSESSYNEQFF
NA,TRBV3-1,TRBJ2-2,CASSPGTAGERFF
many,TRBV28,TRBJ2-1,CASSFPVVGTSAYNEQFF
many,TRBV4-3,TRBJ2-7,CASSPGQSTYEQYF
many,TRBV6-1,TRBJ2-3,CASTNPSGDTQYF
NA,TRBV6-2/TRBV6-3,TRBJ2-7,CASSAGLVHFEQYF
many,TRBV29-1,TRBJ2-1,CSVLQDNEQFF
many,TRBV5-1,TRBJ2-7,CASSTSPGQGYEQYF
many,TRBV4-1,TRBJ2-5,CASSQAGYQETQYF
many,TRBV5-1,TRBJ2-7,CASRVAGGSYEQYF
many,TRBV12-3/TRBV12-4,TRBJ1-1,CASSLMFGTEAFF
many,TRBV21-1,TRBJ1-5,CASSKGVGEDQPQHF
few,TRBV20-1,TRBJ2-7,CSALSLNTYEQYF
many,TRBV10-3,TRBJ2-1,CAISVASSYNEQFF
many,TRBV12-3/TRBV12-4,TRBJ2-1,CASSLVPGSYNEQFF
many,TRBV28,TRBJ2-7,CASSQPGAYSYEQYF
many,TRBV25-1,TRBJ1-4,CASNRLANEKLFF
many,TRBV20-1,TRBJ2-3,CSASRDFLSSTDTQYF
many,TRBV5-6,TRBJ2-1,CASSLDAGVNEQFF
many,TRBV11-1,TRBJ2-7,CASSPKDYEQYF
many,TRBV4-2,TRBJ2-5,CASSQDQMVAGGPDQETQYF
many,TRBV7-9,TRBJ2-7,CASSSPTGVYYEQYF
many,TRBV9,TRBJ2-1,CASSDRTGGAGNLFNEQFF
many,TRBV7-2,TRBJ2-2,CASSPPGAANTGELFF
many,TRBV29-1,TRBJ2-7,CSVETGGRNEQYF
few,TRBV24-1,TRBJ2-2,CATSDFRDRGTGELFF